The 27 T cell receptor beta chains given below trace back to one sample, sequenced in a study of blood T cell repertoires in COVID-19. The protocol was immunoSEQ multiplex PCR, while the TCRdb copy is restricted to in-frame clones and leaves out a portion. The sample contains fewer than 350,000 clones, about nine tenths of which appear only once. Source material: PBMCs or T cells enriched from blood (not recorded which). Receptor source: a man in his 60s who had recovered from COVID-19.

The chain employs TRBV2 and TRBJ1-1; D might be TRBD1 (6 bases). CDR1 and CDR2 (germline): SNHLY, FYNNEI. Trimming left V 0 bases short and J 13 bases short, with 15 bases between. The CDR3 consists of 13 residues. The CDR3 DNA follows: TGTGCCAGCAGTGAAGCACAGGGTTTCCGGGTTTTCTTT. Its protein product is CASSEAQGFRVFF.

The chain joins TRBV18 to TRBJ2-5, with 10 bases fitting TRBD1. Trimming removed 4 bases from V and 5 bases from J; junction bases left unmatched: 10. Germline CDR1 KGHSH, CDR2 LQKENI. This CDR3 is built from 16 residues. CDR3 amino acids: CASSQTGTGDKETQYF. The DNA of the CDR3 is TGTGCCAGCTCACAGACCGGGACAGGGGACAAGGAGACCCAGTACTTC.

This clone turned up a few times. The chain joins TRBV29-1 to TRBJ2-1; maybe TRBD2 (7 bases). CDR1 and CDR2 (germline): SQVTM, ANQGSEA. The CDR3 runs to 11 residues. V shed 7 bases and J shed 14 bases, with 18 bases lying between them. In DNA form, the CDR3 reads TGCAGCGGCAGACTAGGGGGGGACGAGTTCTTC. It codes for CSGRLGGDEFF.

This clone occurred once. The chain joins TRBV6-5 to TRBJ2-1; possible D gene TRBD2, 6 bases. V lost 10 bases and J 10 bases, leaving 23 bases between the germline ends. Germline V gene sequence: CDR1 MNHEY, CDR2 SVGAGI. The CDR3 sequence is 14 residues long. CDR3 DNA: TGTGCCACCCGGGAGTTCCGGGGAATTAGAGAGCAGTTCTTC. Its protein product is CATREFRGIREQFF.

This clone was counted only a few times. The V gene is TRBV4-1, the J gene TRBJ2-5; the D gene is possibly TRBD1 (6 bases). With 0 bases removed from V and 5 bases from J, the gap between germline ends came to 13 bases. Germline CDR1 and CDR2: MGHRA and YSYEKL. CDR3 length equals 15 residues. CDR3 in amino acids: CASSQDQMGAETQYF. In nucleotides, the CDR3 is TGCGCCAGCAGCCAAGATCAAATGGGGGCCGAGACCCAGTACTTC.

The rearrangement uses TRBV14 and TRBJ1-2; perhaps TRBD1 as D (6 bases). This CDR3 has 14 amino acids. CDR1 and CDR2 from the germline V gene are SGHDN and FVKESK. Trimming took 4 bases from V and 1 from J, leaving 10 bases between them. The CDR3 DNA reads TGTGCCAGCAGCCTCGGGACAAATAACTATGGCTACACCTTC. It specifies CASSLGTNNYGYTF.

This sequence joins TRBV30 and TRBJ1-5; tentative D call: TRBD1 (6 bases). Trimming removed 0 bases at V and 3 bases at J, with 12 bases between. This CDR3 has 15 residues. The germline gives CDR1 GTSNPN, CDR2 SVGIG (reference sequence). CDR3 sequence (DNA): TGTGCCTGGAGTGTTAAGGGGGTTTCCAATCAGCCCCAGCATTTT. Its translation is CAWSVKGVSNQPQHF.

The genes are TRBV7-9 and TRBJ2-3, with 10 bases matching TRBD1. Looked up from germline, CDR1 is SEHNR and CDR2 is FQNEAQ (reference sequence). The CDR3 is made up of 15 amino acids. V lost 5 bases, J lost 10 bases, and 12 bases stayed unmatched. The CDR3 DNA is TGTGCCAGCAGCGAAGGACAGGGGGGATCGGTGGCGCAGTATTTT. It encodes CASSEGQGGSVAQYF.

This sequence joins TRBV13 and TRBJ2-7, with D possibly being TRBD1 (5 bases). V was cut by 3 bases and J by 4 bases, with 16 bases left in between. There are 15 residues in the CDR3. CDR1 and CDR2 from the germline V gene are PRHDT and FYEKMQ (reference sequence). CDR3 loop: CASSFLRQSQYEQYF. In nucleotides, the CDR3 is TGTGCCAGCAGCTTCCTAAGACAGTCCCAGTACGAGCAGTACTTC.

The chain joins TRBV28 to TRBJ1-1; 7 bases line up with TRBD1. Germline-derived CDR1 and CDR2 are MDHEN and SYDVKM. The length of the CDR3 is 14 residues. The junction had 9 bases not matched to a gene; V was cut back by 9 bases and J by 2 bases. CDR3 sequence (DNA): TGTGCCAGTCAGCCGGGACAGTTAAACACTGAAGCTTTCTTT. This gives the protein CASQPGQLNTEAFF.

The rearrangement joins TRBV4-3 to TRBJ2-1; D possibly corresponds to TRBD2 (5 bases). Germline CDR1 LGHNA, CDR2 YSLEER. Trimming took off 0 bases at V and 3 bases at J, with 15 bases between the two ends. The CDR3 has 17 amino acids. CDR3 nucleotide sequence: TGCGCCAGCAGCCAAGACCATACTAGTTGGGGCTACAATGAGCAGTTCTTC. Translation: CASSQDHTSWGYNEQFF.

J is TRBJ1-1 and V is TRBV3-1 (or the pseudogene TRBV3-2), with 7 bases that match TRBD1. V lost 1 base and J lost 4; bases outside the gene matches: 6. CDR3 length equals 15 residues. Germline CDR1 LGHDT, CDR2 YNNKEL (reference sequence). Here the CDR3 reads CASSQAGTASTEAFF. CDR3 DNA sequence: TGTGCCAGCAGCCAAGCCGGGACAGCTAGCACTGAAGCTTTCTTT.

The chain links TRBV27 to TRBJ1-5; D may be TRBD1 (6 bases). Germline V gene lookup returns CDR1 MNHEY and CDR2 SMNVEV (reference sequence). The CDR3 has 15 amino acids. Trimming left V 4 bases short and J 3 bases short, with 13 bases between. The CDR3, as DNA: TGTGCCAGCAGTTCCACGGGACAACCCAATCAGCCCCAGCATTTT. Translation: CASSSTGQPNQPQHF.

This sequence joins TRBV21-1 and TRBJ2-7; TRBD1 was called by the table and not checked on the DNA. TRBV21-1 is flagged as a pseudogene. The CDR3 totals 18 residues. The CDR3 loop is CASSKGGFRGQGCHEQYF. CDR3 sequence (DNA): TGTGCCAGCAGCAAAGGTGGGTTTCGGGGACAGGGTTGCCACGAGCAGTACTTC.

The genes are TRBV5-6 and TRBJ1-2; D gene unclear. The germline V gene encodes CDR1 SGHDT and CDR2 YYEEEE. V lost 4 bases and J lost 2, with 9 bases in between. This CDR3 has 13 residues. The CDR3 spells CASSPGGNYGYTF. In DNA form, the CDR3 reads TGTGCCAGCAGCCCCGGAGGAAACTATGGCTACACCTTC.

This chain connects TRBV5-5 to TRBJ2-5; TRBD2 matches at 7 bases. The CDR3 runs to 15 residues. Looked up from germline, CDR1 is SGHKS and CDR2 is YYEKEE (reference sequence). Trimming removed 1 base from V and 1 base from J; junction bases left unmatched: 4. Written as DNA, the CDR3 is TGTGCCAGCAGCTTGTCCCCTAGCGGCCAAGAGACCCAGTACTTC. Protein: CASSLSPSGQETQYF.

The J gene is TRBJ1-4, the V gene TRBV28, with TRBD1 matching over 9 bases. V gave up 2 bases and J gave up 4 bases; unmatched junction bases: 2. Germline assignment: CDR1 MDHEN and CDR2 SYDVKM. The CDR3 sequence is 15 residues long. Here the CDR3 reads CASSLRGQGNEKLFF. In DNA form, the CDR3 reads TGTGCCAGCAGTTTAAGGGGACAGGGTAATGAAAAACTGTTTTTT. The full variable domain, its missing parts supplied by reference TRBV28 and TRBJ1-4, is DVKVTQSSRYLVKRTGEKVFLECVQDMDHENMFWYRQDPGLGLRLIYFSYDVKMKEKGDIPEGYSVSREKKERFSLILESASTNQTSMYLCASSLRGQGNEKLFFGSGTQLSVL.

This rearrangement joins TRBV27 to TRBJ1-2, with 7 bases lining up with TRBD1. The V and J ends lost 4 bases and 4 bases, in that order; junction bases with no gene match: 3. The length of the CDR3 is 13 residues. Germline assignment: CDR1 MNHEY and CDR2 SMNVEV (reference sequence). The CDR3 sequence: CASSSRTGYGYTF. CDR3 DNA sequence: TGTGCCAGCAGTTCGAGGACAGGCTATGGCTACACCTTC.

The chain joins TRBV28 to TRBJ1-3; 10 bases line up with TRBD1. CDR3 size: 15 residues. The germline gives CDR1 MDHEN, CDR2 SYDVKM. V shed 6 bases, J shed 1 base, and the junction held 3 bases outside the gene matches. In DNA, the CDR3 is TGTGCCAGCAGGGGGGACAGGGGATCTGGAAACACCATATATTTT. It is translated as CASRGDRGSGNTIYF.

The gene calls are TRBV30 and TRBJ1-5; 7 nucleotides match TRBD1. The J segment lost 3 bases and the V segment lost 0 bases, leaving 5 bases of the junction unmatched. Germline V gene sequence: CDR1 GTSNPN, CDR2 SVGIG (reference sequence). The CDR3 extends over 15 amino acids. CDR3 sequence: CAWSVPRGNNQPQHF. Written as DNA, the CDR3 is TGTGCCTGGAGTGTACCCAGGGGGAACAATCAGCCCCAGCATTTT.

V usage is TRBV30 and J usage is TRBJ2-3; a weak D match, TRBD2 (6 bases). Trimming left V 4 bases short and J 6 bases short, with 11 bases between. This CDR3 has 12 amino acids. Per germline, CDR1 GTSNPN and CDR2 SVGIG (reference sequence). The CDR3 region is CAWMGGADTQYF. Here the CDR3 DNA reads TGTGCCTGGATGGGAGGAGCGGATACGCAGTATTTT.

V is TRBV2 and J is TRBJ2-4; 7 bases are shared with TRBD1. This CDR3 spans 17 amino acids. The V and J ends lost 1 base and 5 bases, in that order; junction bases with no gene match: 11. Germline V gene lookup returns CDR1 SNHLY and CDR2 FYNNEI. In DNA form, the CDR3 reads TGTGCCAGCAGTGAAGGAGCCCGGGACAGTCCCCAAAACATTCAGTACTTC. Translated: CASSEGARDSPQNIQYF.

The chain recombines TRBV11-3 with TRBJ2-1; D remains ambiguous. Per the germline V gene, CDR1 is SGHNT and CDR2 is YENEEA. This CDR3 is 13 amino acids long. The V gene lost 4 bases and the J gene lost 3 bases, with 7 bases spanning the gap. Written as DNA, the CDR3 is TGTGCCAGCAGCTCCTCTTTCTACAATGAGCAGTTCTTC. Translating it yields CASSSSFYNEQFF.

The chain has TRBV5-1 and TRBJ2-7; TRBD1 aligns across 8 bases. From germline, CDR1 is SGHRS and CDR2 YFSETQ. There are 15 residues in the CDR3. V dropped 4 bases and J dropped 3; count of bases not matched to a gene: 9. This CDR3 is CASSQQGVPNYEQYF. In DNA, the CDR3 is TGCGCCAGCAGCCAACAGGGGGTGCCGAACTACGAGCAGTACTTC.

The chain uses TRBV5-1 and TRBJ1-6; 7 bases map to TRBD1. Trimming cost V 4 bases and J 9 bases; bases outside gene matches: 13. Germline V gene sequence: CDR1 SGHRS, CDR2 YFSETQ. CDR3 length: 16 residues. As DNA, the CDR3 is TGCGCCAGCAGCCATGAAACAGGGGCTAGTGCTTCACCCCTCCACTTT. Translating it yields CASSHETGASASPLHF.

This clone showed up just once. The chain carries TRBV28 and TRBJ2-7; 12 bases are shared with TRBD1. CDR3 size: 19 residues. Unmatched junction bases numbered 18, after V lost 3 bases and J lost 6 bases. Germline values: CDR1 MDHEN, CDR2 SYDVKM. The CDR3, as DNA: TGTGCCAGCAGTTTGCCCCTAGCCGGGACAGGGGGCCTCGGAAGCGAGCAGTACTTC. Translation gives CASSLPLAGTGGLGSEQYF.

The chain joins TRBV15 to TRBJ1-2, with TRBD1 matching 9 bases. The CDR3 totals 16 residues. The trim removed 4 bases at V and 4 bases at J, leaving 10 bases unmatched. From germline, CDR1 is LNHNV and CDR2 YYDKDF (reference sequence). CDR3 loop: CATSIKTGGASYGYTF. The DNA of the CDR3 is TGTGCCACCAGCATCAAAACAGGGGGCGCTAGCTATGGCTACACCTTC.